These T cell receptor beta chains were read from a single sample in a study of shared clonotypes between healthy human individuals. TCRdb's table, derived via immunoSEQ multiplex PCR, lists solely in-frame clones and lacks some. The sample holds about 490,000 clones; over 60% are singletons and the top ten take 10% to 15%. Sequences were obtained from PBMCs. These receptors were collected from a woman between 40 and 55 years old in good health. Some clones in this sample may be carry-over from other donors' samples. The CDR3 runs from the conserved cysteine through the conserved F or W. The order of the fields is CDR3 DNA, CDR3 protein, clone size, V gene, D gene, J gene. The D gene is left open where the match is weak. Only part of the rows carry a size: once, few, many, or a class if the clone is expanded.

TGTGCCAGCAGCTTAATCGGCAGGGTCGACAATGAGCAGTTCTTC,CASSLIGRVDNEQFF,NA,TRBV7-9,NA,TRBJ2-1
TGTGCCAGCAGCCCCCGACCCGGGGGGGCCAACGTCCTGACTTTC,CASSPRPGGANVLTF,NA,TRBV14,NA,TRBJ2-6
TGTGCCAGCAGCCTAGCGGGAGATACGCAGTATTTT,CASSLAGDTQYF,many,TRBV11-2,TRBD2,TRBJ2-3
TGTGCCAGCAGTCAACTATTGACAGGGGCGCAGTTCTTC,CASSQLLTGAQFF,NA,TRBV28,TRBD1,TRBJ2-1
TGTGCCAGCAGTATGGCTGGGGCCAACGTCCTGACTTTC,CASSMAGANVLTF,NA,TRBV6-6,NA,TRBJ2-6
TGTGCCAGCAGCTTAGTTCGTTATAGGACAAAGTCGGGCCAACGTCTGACTTTC,CASSLVRYRTKSGQRLTF,NA,TRBV12-1,NA,TRBJ2-6
TGCAGCGCCGGCACAGATACGCAGTACTTT,CSAGTDTQYF,NA,TRBV29-1,NA,TRBJ2-3
TGTGCCAGCAGTTTCACAGGACTAGCGGGAGGCACCGGGGAGCTGTTTTTT,CASSFTGLAGGTGELFF,NA,TRBV28,TRBD2,TRBJ2-2
TGCGCCAGCAGCATCACGGGACAGGGGAACACTGAAGCTTTCTTT,CASSITGQGNTEAFF,NA,TRBV5-1,TRBD1,TRBJ1-1
TGTGCCAGCAGCTTAGGAGGAACCTACAATGAGCAGTTCTTC,CASSLGGTYNEQFF,NA,TRBV7-3,NA,TRBJ2-1
TGTGCCAGCAGCCCTCGTCGTAGCGGGAGTTGGAATGAGCAGTTCTTC,CASSPRRSGSWNEQFF,few,TRBV7-8,TRBD2,TRBJ2-1
TGTGCCAGCAGCAGGACGGCACCAAGCTACACCTTC,CASSRTAPSYTF,NA,TRBV7-2,NA,TRBJ1-2
TGTGCCAGCAGCTTACTGTGGGGGGCTAATGAAAAACTGTTTTTT,CASSLLWGANEKLFF,few,TRBV7-2,NA,TRBJ1-4
TGTGCCAGCAGCTTAGTTGCAGGGAGTGGCTATGGCTACACCTTC,CASSLVAGSGYGYTF,NA,TRBV11-2,NA,TRBJ1-2
TGCAGCGGGATAGACAGGACTAATGAAAAACTGTTTTTT,CSGIDRTNEKLFF,NA,TRBV29-1,NA,TRBJ1-4
TGTGCCATCAGCCCTTCCGGGACAGCCCGGGAAGCTTTCTTT,CAISPSGTAREAFF,NA,TRBV10-3,TRBD1,TRBJ1-1
TGTGCCAGCTCACCAAACACAGGCTACGAGCAGTACTTC,CASSPNTGYEQYF,many,TRBV18,NA,TRBJ2-7
TGTGCCTGGAGTGCCGGGACTAGCGTTTACAATGAGCAGTTCTTC,CAWSAGTSVYNEQFF,NA,TRBV30,TRBD2,TRBJ2-1
TGTGCCAGCAGCTTACACGGGGGCTCTGGGGCCAACGTCCTGACTTTC,CASSLHGGSGANVLTF,NA,TRBV7-3,NA,TRBJ2-6
TGTGCCTGGAGTACACCAGGGAGCTCCTACAATGAGCAGTTCTTC,CAWSTPGSSYNEQFF,NA,TRBV30,NA,TRBJ2-1
TGTGCCAGCTCACCACCTTCGTCTGGGGCCAACGTCCTGACTTTC,CASSPPSSGANVLTF,NA,TRBV18,NA,TRBJ2-6
TGCGCCAGCAGCTTGGAAGGTCCTGGCGAGCAGTACTTC,CASSLEGPGEQYF,NA,TRBV5-1,NA,TRBJ2-7
TGTGCCACCAGCAGAGAGGCCAATCAGCCCCAGCATTTT,CATSREANQPQHF,NA,TRBV15,NA,TRBJ1-5
TGTGCCAGCAGCGTTACCCGGACAGGCACCTACGAGCAGTACTTC,CASSVTRTGTYEQYF,NA,TRBV5-8,TRBD1,TRBJ2-7
TGTGCCAGTAGTACGGGGGCAGCCTACGAGCAGTACTTC,CASSTGAAYEQYF,once,TRBV19,NA,TRBJ2-7
TGTGCCAGCAGTTTGCAGGGGCAGCCCCAGCATTTT,CASSLQGQPQHF,NA,TRBV28,NA,TRBJ1-5
TGTGCCTGGACGCAGTCCCTCTCCTACAATGAGCAGTTCTTC,CAWTQSLSYNEQFF,NA,TRBV30,NA,TRBJ2-1
TGCGCCAGCAGTCAATTCCGGGACAGGCGGTATAACACTGAAGCTTTCTTT,CASSQFRDRRYNTEAFF,once,TRBV23-1,TRBD1,TRBJ1-1
TGTGCCAGTAGTATAGCGGCTAGCGGTGGATACAATGAGCAGTTCTTC,CASSIAASGGYNEQFF,once,TRBV19,TRBD2,TRBJ2-1
TGTGCCAGCAGCCTCTCGACTAGCGGGAGCTACAATGAGCAGTTCTTC,CASSLSTSGSYNEQFF,NA,TRBV14,TRBD2,TRBJ2-1
TGTGCCAGCAGAACAGGGAGCACTGAAGCTTTCTTT,CASRTGSTEAFF,NA,TRBV28,NA,TRBJ1-1
TGTGCCAGCAGGCCCCATAGCACAGATACGCAGTATTTT,CASRPHSTDTQYF,NA,TRBV6-5,NA,TRBJ2-3
TGTGCCTGGAGTAAGGGGCGATCGAACACTGAAGCTTTCTTT,CAWSKGRSNTEAFF,NA,TRBV30,NA,TRBJ1-1
TGTGCCAGCAGCTTAGGTAGGGATCAGCCCCAGCATTTT,CASSLGRDQPQHF,NA,TRBV7-6,NA,TRBJ1-5
TGCGCCAGCAGCCGACTAGCGGGAGGATACTCCTACGAGCAGTACTTC,CASSRLAGGYSYEQYF,NA,TRBV4-3,TRBD2,TRBJ2-7
TGCGCCAGCAGCTGGACAGCGAACACCGGGGAGCTGTTTTTT,CASSWTANTGELFF,once,TRBV5-1,NA,TRBJ2-2
TGTGCCAGCAGTCCCCGGACTAGCGGGGGCACAGATACGCAGTATTTT,CASSPRTSGGTDTQYF,NA,TRBV27,TRBD2,TRBJ2-3
TGCGCCAGCAGCCAAGTAGCAGGGAGGGGTGGCTACACCTTC,CASSQVAGRGGYTF,NA,TRBV4-3,NA,TRBJ1-2
TGTGCCAGCAGCTTGACGGGGAGCTCCTACAATGAGCAGTTCTTC,CASSLTGSSYNEQFF,NA,TRBV5-8,NA,TRBJ2-1
TGCAGCCCACTGGGAGGGCGGAGCTCCTACAATGAGCAGTTCTTC,CSPLGGRSSYNEQFF,NA,TRBV29-1,TRBD2,TRBJ2-1
TGTGCCAGCAGTTTTGTTCTCAATCAGCCCCAGCATTTT,CASSFVLNQPQHF,NA,TRBV28,NA,TRBJ1-5
TGTGCCAGCTCAACGCCTAGCGGACCCACAGATACGCAGTATTTT,CASSTPSGPTDTQYF,NA,TRBV18,TRBD2,TRBJ2-3
TGTGCCAGCGCGTCGGGACAGGGGGCTTACGAGCAGTACTTC,CASASGQGAYEQYF,NA,TRBV18,TRBD1,TRBJ2-7
TGTGCCAGCAGTGGGGACAGGGGAGTGAGCAATCAGCCCCAGCATTTT,CASSGDRGVSNQPQHF,NA,TRBV6-1,TRBD1,TRBJ1-5
TGCAGTGTGGGTTTTGAGCAGTTCTTC,CSVGFEQFF,NA,TRBV20-1,NA,TRBJ2-1
TGTGCCTGGAGTGGGGGGAGACGTGGAGAGACCCTCCACTTT,CAWSGGRRGETLHF,few,TRBV30,NA,TRBJ1-6